Here is one T cell receptor (beta chain) with its context. Its specificity is not known. The data derive from a study of shared clonotypes between healthy human individuals. Study as a whole: Donors had three CD4 naive, three CD4 memory, two CD8 naive and one CD8 memory plate apiece.

Study results and limitations: Non-shared clonotypes had lower generation probabilities than those shared by all four donors.

Once extracted for a subset, genomic DNA was divided evenly among several immunoSEQ plates. Method: immunoSEQ multiplex PCR; TCRdb's copy keeps in-frame clones and lacks some. The sample yields roughly 1,600,000 clones, 97% to 99% seen once. The CDR3 extends over 16 amino acids. The germline V gene has CDR1 KGHSH and CDR2 LQKENI. After removal of 5 bases from V and 3 bases from J, the junction contained 12 bases not matched to a gene. The TCR originated in a man aged 25-40 years in good health. V gene TRBV18 combines with J gene TRBJ2-7; TRBD1 matches 8 bases. Sequencing input: naive CD4+ T cells sorted from blood. Noted subset: CD45RA+ positively selected. The CDR3 here is CASSSTVGQGYYEQYF. The CDR3 bases are TGTGCCAGCTCATCCACCGTAGGACAGGGATACTACGAGCAGTACTTC. The variable domain in full, with the rest retrieved from reference TRBV18 and TRBJ2-7, is NAGVMQNPRHLVRRRGQEARLRCSPMKGHSHVYWYRQLPEEGLKFMVYLQKENIIDESGMPKERFSAEFPKEGPSILRIQQVVRGDSAAYFCASSSTVGQGYYEQYFGPGTRLTVT.